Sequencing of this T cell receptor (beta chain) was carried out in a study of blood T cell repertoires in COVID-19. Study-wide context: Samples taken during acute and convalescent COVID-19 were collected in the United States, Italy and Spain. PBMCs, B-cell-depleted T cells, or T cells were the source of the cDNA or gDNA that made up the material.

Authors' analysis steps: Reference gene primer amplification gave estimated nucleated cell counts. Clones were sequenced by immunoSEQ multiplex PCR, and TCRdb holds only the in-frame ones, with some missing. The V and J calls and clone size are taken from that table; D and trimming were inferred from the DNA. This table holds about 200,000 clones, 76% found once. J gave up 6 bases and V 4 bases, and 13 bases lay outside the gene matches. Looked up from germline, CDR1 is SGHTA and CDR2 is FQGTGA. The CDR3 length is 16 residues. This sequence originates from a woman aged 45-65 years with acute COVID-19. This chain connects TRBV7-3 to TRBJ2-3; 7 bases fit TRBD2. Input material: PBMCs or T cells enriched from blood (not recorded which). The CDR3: CASSSGLGQSMDTQYF. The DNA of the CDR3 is TGTGCCAGCAGCTCAGGACTAGGTCAGTCTATGGATACGCAGTATTTT.